The 29 T cell receptor beta chains reported below all come from one sample, sequenced in a study of persistence of HIV-infected CD4 T cells. Their antigens remain unidentified. The stimulus was lysate of CMV-infected fibroblasts, around 9.3 ug/mL. CD40L-negative CD69-negative CD45RO-high memory CD4+ T cells were sorted as populations depleted of antigen-responding cells. This was the immunoSEQ version 4 assay in survey mode. TCRdb keeps only in-frame clones here, not all; method: immunoSEQ multiplex PCR. The table includes 40,000 to 50,000 clones, 75% to 85% detected once. This material consisted of CD4+ T cells sorted from PBMCs after roughly 18-hour stimulation, taken from a patient who received antiretroviral therapy. The receptors were sampled from an adult man with HIV who was CMV-seropositive.

This chain connects TRBV19 to TRBJ1-5, with D possibly TRBD1 on 5 matching bases. V lost 4 bases and J 5 bases, leaving 15 bases between the germline ends. The CDR3 is 15 amino acids. Germline CDR1 and CDR2: LNHDA and SQIVND (reference sequence). CDR3 bases: TGTGCCAGTAGTAAGGGACCTGCAGACGATCAGCCCCAGCATTTT. The encoded protein is CASSKGPADDQPQHF.

Here the CDR3 DNA reads TGTGCCAGCAGTGAACAGGGACGCCACTCACCCCTCCACTTT. Translating gives CASSEQGRHSPLHF. The chain has TRBV25-1 and TRBJ1-6, with D possibly being TRBD1 (5 bases). V was clipped by 2 bases and J by 10 bases, with 12 bases between them. Germline V gene data show CDR1 as MGHDK and CDR2 as SYGVNS. CDR3 length: 14 amino acids.

The chain uses TRBV14 and TRBJ2-2; D is uncertain. Trimming took 4 bases from V and 6 from J, leaving 15 bases between them. Germline V gene data show CDR1 as SGHDN and CDR2 as FVKESK. The CDR3 spans 15 residues. CDR3: CASSPFGPRSGELFF. In DNA form, the CDR3 reads TGTGCCAGCAGCCCCTTTGGGCCGCGGTCCGGGGAGCTGTTTTTT. Filled out from reference TRBV14 and TRBJ2-2, the complete variable domain reads EAGVTQFPSHSVIEKGQTVTLRCDPISGHDNLYWYRRVMGKEIKFLLHFVKESKQDESGMPNNRFLAERTGGTYSTLKVQPAELEDSGVYFCASSPFGPRSGELFFGEGSRLTVL.

The V and J genes are TRBV15 and TRBJ2-2; the match to TRBD2 covers 7 bases. Per germline, CDR1 LNHNV and CDR2 YYDKDF (reference sequence). V shed 0 bases, J shed 1 base, and the junction held 5 bases outside the gene matches. This CDR3 has 17 residues. The CDR3 DNA reads TGTGCCACCAGCAGAGATCTTGGACTAGAGAACACCGGGGAGCTGTTTTTT. It translates to CATSRDLGLENTGELFF. Full variable domain (remainder filled in from reference TRBV15 and TRBJ2-2): DAMVIQNPRYQVTQFGKPVTLSCSQTLNHNVMYWYQQKSSQAPKLLFHYYDKDFNNEADTPDNFQSRRPNTSFCFLDIRSPGLGDTAMYLCATSRDLGLENTGELFFGEGSRLTVL.

There are a few counts of this clone. The chain is built from TRBV19 and TRBJ1-5; D gene ambiguous. From germline, CDR1 is LNHDA and CDR2 SQIVND (reference sequence). V lost 3 bases to trimming and J lost 0 bases, with 9 bases between them. The CDR3 sequence is 15 residues long. CDR3 protein: CASSITSYSNQPQHF. DNA for the CDR3: TGTGCCAGTAGTATCACGTCCTATAGCAATCAGCCCCAGCATTTT.

The table lists this clone with a count of one. V gene TRBV5-8 combines with J gene TRBJ1-2; no reliable D call. In germline, CDR1 is SGHTS, CDR2 YDEGEE. Trimming removed 4 bases at V and 0 bases at J, with 7 bases between. CDR3 length: 13 residues. The CDR3 reads CASSLGPNYGYTF. CDR3 nucleotides: TGTGCCAGCAGCCTAGGTCCTAACTATGGCTACACCTTC.

This sequence joins TRBV14 and TRBJ2-7, with 8 bases fitting TRBD1. V was pared by 3 bases and J by 3 bases, with 7 bases of the junction left unmatched. Germline loops: CDR1 SGHDN, CDR2 FVKESK. The CDR3 length is 15 residues. The chain's CDR3 is CASSQDLTGVYEQYF. CDR3 sequence (DNA): TGTGCCAGCAGCCAGGACTTGACAGGGGTCTACGAGCAGTACTTC. The whole variable domain, remainder taken from reference TRBV14 and TRBJ2-7, is EAGVTQFPSHSVIEKGQTVTLRCDPISGHDNLYWYRRVMGKEIKFLLHFVKESKQDESGMPNNRFLAERTGGTYSTLKVQPAELEDSGVYFCASSQDLTGVYEQYFGPGTRLTVT.

This clone was seen a handful of times. V usage is TRBV28 and J usage is TRBJ1-5, with 9 positions matching TRBD1. This CDR3 contains 16 residues. Germline V gene sequence: CDR1 MDHEN, CDR2 SYDVKM. Germline trimming cut 6 bases from V and 6 bases from J; bases unmatched to any gene: 12. CDR3 sequence (DNA): TGTGCCAGCAGGTTACCCGCCGGGACAGGGTTTCAGCCCCAGCATTTT. This encodes CASRLPAGTGFQPQHF.

The V and J genes are TRBV27 and TRBJ2-7; 9 bases fit TRBD1. The CDR3 runs to 16 residues. Germline V lookup: CDR1 MNHEY, CDR2 SMNVEV (reference sequence). V lost 6 bases to trimming and J lost 5 bases; unmatched junction nucleotides: 14. CDR3 residues: CASSPRSGTGNHEQYF. The DNA of the CDR3 is TGTGCCAGCAGCCCCAGGTCCGGGACAGGGAACCACGAGCAGTACTTC.

The chain joins TRBV27 to TRBJ2-7; D is tentatively TRBD1 or TRBD2 (6 bases each). Between the trimmed V and J ends, which lost 0 bases and 4 bases, there was a span of 13 bases. The CDR3 is 15 residues long. In germline, CDR1 is MNHEY, CDR2 SMNVEV (reference sequence). The chain's CDR3 is CASSLSPGGQYEQYF. In nucleotides, the CDR3 is TGTGCCAGCAGTTTATCGCCCGGGGGCCAGTACGAGCAGTACTTC.

V and J are TRBV7-6 and TRBJ2-1; TRBD2 is a possible D gene (5 bases). Germline-derived CDR1 and CDR2 are SGHVS and FNYEAQ. The CDR3 spans 15 residues. Trimming removed 7 bases at V and 3 bases at J, with 16 bases between. CDR3 in DNA: TGTGCCAGCACCATAAGCGGCTCGGTCTACAATGAGCAGTTCTTC. It translates to CASTISGSVYNEQFF.

This sequence joins TRBV30 and TRBJ1-5, with D possibly TRBD1 on 5 matching bases. The CDR3 consists of 15 residues. V lost 1 base and J lost 2, with 12 bases in between. CDR1 GTSNPN and CDR2 SVGIG come from the germline V gene (reference sequence). The CDR3 DNA sequence: TGTGCCTGGAGTGCAACCCGAGGGGGCAATCAGCCCCAGCATTTT. Translation gives CAWSATRGGNQPQHF.

CDR3 coding DNA: TGTGCCAGCAGCTTAGGGCTCCGGACAGGGGACTATGGCTACACCTTC. Translation gives CASSLGLRTGDYGYTF. This sequence joins TRBV7-9 and TRBJ1-2, with TRBD1 matching 9 bases. CDR1 and CDR2 (germline): SEHNR, FQNEAQ (reference sequence). The CDR3 is 16 amino acids. The ends lost 1 base at V and 3 bases at J; junction bases unmatched: 6. Combining the CDR3 with reference TRBV7-9 and TRBJ1-2 gives the whole variable domain DTGVSQNPRHKITKRGQNVTFRCDPISEHNRLYWYRQTLGQGPEFLTYFQNEAQLEKSRLLSDRFSAERPKGSFSTLEIQRTEQGDSAMYLCASSLGLRTGDYGYTFGSGTRLTVV.

This rearrangement joins TRBV5-4 to TRBJ1-1; 10 bases match TRBD1. Germline assignment: CDR1 SGHNT and CDR2 YYREEE (reference sequence). This CDR3 contains 14 residues. The ends lost 2 bases at V and 10 bases at J; junction bases unmatched: 8. CDR3 nucleotides: TGTGCCAGCAGCTTTGAGACAGGGGGCCGGGGAGCTTTCTTT. Translation: CASSFETGGRGAFF.

This clone was counted only a few times. CDR3 protein: CASSSIINEKLFF. The CDR3, as DNA: TGTGCCAGCAGTTCGATCATTAATGAAAAACTGTTTTTT. The gene calls are TRBV6-5 and TRBJ1-4; D unclear. V was clipped by 4 bases and J by 4 bases, with 7 bases between them. Looked up from germline, CDR1 is MNHEY and CDR2 is SVGAGI. CDR3 length: 13 residues.

The rearrangement joins TRBV7-2 to TRBJ2-7; D is undetermined. The CDR3 contains 11 residues. CDR1 and CDR2 from the germline V gene are SGHTA and FQGNSA. The ends were cut back, 4 bases at V and 2 bases at J, with 3 bases in the middle. The CDR3 DNA reads as TGTGCCAGCAGCTCCGCCTACGAGCAGTACTTC. This gives the protein CASSSAYEQYF. Full variable domain (rest looked up from reference TRBV7-2 and TRBJ2-7): GAGVSQSPSNKVTEKGKDVELRCDPISGHTALYWYRQSLGQGLEFLIYFQGNSAPDKSGLPSDRFSAERTGGSVSTLTIQRTQQEDSAVYLCASSSAYEQYFGPGTRLTVT.

The CDR3 reads CASSYSDRGLEKLFF. Here the CDR3 DNA reads TGTGCCAGCAGTTACAGTGACAGGGGTTTGGAAAAACTGTTTTTT. This chain uses TRBV6-5 with TRBJ1-4, with 8 bases that match TRBD1. The CDR3 covers 15 residues. Germline lookup yields CDR1 MNHEY and CDR2 SVGAGI. V shed 2 bases, J shed 8 bases, and the junction held 7 bases outside the gene matches.

V and J are TRBV5-1 and TRBJ1-6; TRBD1 agrees at 8 bases. This CDR3 has 15 residues. Trimming cost V 2 bases and J 7 bases; bases outside gene matches: 5. Germline assignment: CDR1 SGHRS and CDR2 YFSETQ. CDR3 sequence: CASSFQGAGNSPLHF. The CDR3 DNA reads as TGCGCCAGCAGCTTTCAGGGGGCAGGAAATTCACCCCTCCACTTT.

This clone has only a few counts. V gene TRBV30 combines with J gene TRBJ2-1; D gene uncertain. The CDR3 is 10 amino acids. The germline V and J ends were trimmed by 5 bases and 5 bases, with 4 bases remaining between them. Germline V gene lookup returns CDR1 GTSNPN and CDR2 SVGIG (reference sequence). The CDR3 loop reads CAWGNNEQFF. In DNA form, the CDR3 reads TGTGCCTGGGGTAACAATGAGCAGTTCTTC.

V gene TRBV9 combines with J gene TRBJ1-2; D may be TRBD1 (6 bases). Deletions cut 3 bases from V and 8 bases from J, with 17 bases between. Germline lookup yields CDR1 SGDLS and CDR2 YYNGEE. The CDR3 covers 14 residues. CDR3 DNA: TGTGCCAGCAGCGGAGGTACAGGGATCGGCGGCTACACCTTC. Its translation: CASSGGTGIGGYTF.

This clone has only a few counts. This chain links TRBV10-3 with TRBJ2-1; D is perhaps TRBD2 (6 bases). Germline CDR1 and CDR2: ENHRY and SYGVKD. The CDR3 is 14 amino acids. V was pared by 6 bases and J by 5 bases, with 14 bases between. The CDR3: CAIRGEAGNNEQFF. The CDR3 DNA sequence: TGTGCCATCAGAGGGGAGGCGGGGAACAATGAGCAGTTCTTC.

V gene TRBV9 combines with J gene TRBJ2-2; D perhaps matches TRBD2 (6 bases). Germline assignment: CDR1 SGDLS and CDR2 YYNGEE. The CDR3 sequence is 15 residues long. V shed 0 bases and J shed 2 bases, with 8 bases lying between them. For the CDR3, the DNA is TGTGCCAGCAGCGTAGTAGCGGTAAACACCGGGGAGCTGTTTTTT. This sequence encodes CASSVVAVNTGELFF.

This rearrangement joins TRBV5-8 to TRBJ2-2; D may be TRBD1 (6 bases). CDR3 length equals 15 residues. Germline assignment: CDR1 SGHTS and CDR2 YDEGEE. The germline V and J ends were trimmed by 3 bases and 6 bases, with 15 bases remaining between them. The CDR3 sequence is CASSSRGTHPGELFF. The CDR3 DNA reads TGTGCCAGCAGCTCCAGGGGAACCCATCCCGGGGAGCTGTTTTTT.

This clone showed up just a few times. The chain carries TRBV6-2 or TRBV6-3 and TRBJ1-5; D not certain. The CDR3 contains 14 residues. Per the germline V gene, CDR1 is MNHEY and CDR2 is SVGEGT. V shed 4 bases and J shed 7 bases, with 14 bases lying between them. The CDR3 bases are TGTGCCAGCAGTTTAAGAGGGTTGGGCCAGCCCCAGCATTTT. This encodes CASSLRGLGQPQHF.

The V gene is TRBV10-2, the J gene TRBJ2-5; weak D call: TRBD2 (5 bases). CDR3 length equals 12 residues. The V gene's germline CDR1 is WSHSY and CDR2 SAAADI. Trimming shortened V by 8 bases and J by 2 bases, and 9 bases separated the two germline ends. The CDR3 is CASPTGQETQYF. CDR3 in DNA: TGCGCCAGCCCTACGGGGCAAGAGACCCAGTACTTC.

The chain is built from TRBV6-6 and TRBJ1-1, with D unresolved. Trimming stripped 8 bases from V and 2 bases from J, with 12 bases between. CDR3 length equals 13 residues. Germline CDR1 is MNHNY and CDR2 is SVGAGI (reference sequence). CDR3 in DNA: TGTGCCAGCTTCGTCGCGCCTAACACTGAAGCTTTCTTT. Amino acids: CASFVAPNTEAFF.

CDR3 nucleotides: TGTGCCAGCAGCACCGGACATATTAATTCACCCCTCCACTTT. Translation: CASSTGHINSPLHF. The chain carries TRBV7-2 and TRBJ1-6; tentatively, D is TRBD1 (5 bases). The V gene lost 5 bases and the J gene lost 6 bases, with 11 bases spanning the gap. Germline loops: CDR1 SGHTA, CDR2 FQGNSA. This CDR3 has 14 residues.

The genes are TRBV19 and TRBJ2-1; D ambiguous. Trimming left V 4 bases short and J 10 bases short, with 23 bases between. This CDR3 is built from 16 residues. Germline V gene sequence: CDR1 LNHDA, CDR2 SQIVND (reference sequence). The CDR3 DNA reads TGTGCCAGTAGTACCTCGGACGGGTGGTTGCGCACCGAGCAGTTCTTC. Its translation: CASSTSDGWLRTEQFF.

The chain links TRBV5-4 to TRBJ2-2; 9 nucleotides agree with TRBD1. The CDR3 contains 15 residues. Germline CDR1 SGHNT, CDR2 YYREEE (reference sequence). Losses at the gene ends were 4 bases for V and 5 bases for J; bases not matched to a gene: 6. CDR3 sequence (DNA): TGTGCCAGCAGCGGAAACAGGGGGCGTACCGGGGAGCTGTTTTTT. This translates into CASSGNRGRTGELFF.